The clone carrying this T cell receptor beta chain was detected a few times. Preparing the TCRbeta library involved the use of unique molecular identifiers. TCRdb re-called the PCR reads through MiXCR, storing one row per CDR3 protein. The sample includes about 500,000 distinct CDR3 sequences, 32% of them seen just once. The sample belongs to a study of T-cell reconstitution after alpha-beta-depleted transplantation in children. Germline V gene sequence: CDR1 MNHEY, CDR2 SVGAGI. CDR3 size: 14 residues. V gave up 4 bases and J gave up 8 bases, with 14 bases separating them. The input for sequencing was PBMCs from the stem cell graft donor, taken from the stem cell graft. This receptor was taken from a human donor who donated a stem cell graft to a child with aplastic anemia. The V and J genes are TRBV6-5 and TRBJ1-4; D is unresolved. The CDR3: CASSLDGPREKLFF. The CDR3 DNA is TGTGCCAGCAGTTTAGACGGTCCGCGAGAAAAACTGTTTTTT.